A single sample is the source of the 19 T cell receptor beta chains below, sequenced in a study of blood T cell repertoires in COVID-19. The assay was immunoSEQ multiplex PCR, and TCRdb's table has in-frame clones only and misses some. The sample has 200,000 to 250,000 clones, around four fifths seen once. Sequencing input: peripheral blood. Receptors were obtained from a man aged 25 to 45 with active or convalescent COVID-19.

The table lists this clone with a count of one. The V gene is TRBV29-1, the J gene TRBJ2-7; 7 bases align to TRBD2. CDR3 length: 12 residues. Germline V gene sequence: CDR1 SQVTM, CDR2 ANQGSEA. The trim removed 6 bases at V and 7 bases at J, leaving 9 bases unmatched. Here the CDR3 reads CSVYRGEGEQYF. For the CDR3, the DNA is TGCAGCGTCTACCGGGGGGAGGGGGAGCAGTACTTC.

The rearrangement uses TRBV6-2 or TRBV6-3 and TRBJ2-5; D is ambiguous. V was cut by 0 bases and J by 2 bases, with 10 bases left in between. The CDR3 totals 15 residues. Germline V gives CDR1 MNHEY, CDR2 SVGEGT. CDR3: CASSYSSADQETQYF. CDR3 DNA: TGTGCCAGCAGTTACTCGAGCGCCGATCAAGAGACCCAGTACTTC.

The chain carries TRBV30 and TRBJ1-2, with D uncertain. The CDR3 spans 16 residues. CDR1 and CDR2 (germline): GTSNPN, SVGIG (reference sequence). Trimming pared 2 bases from V and 4 bases from J, leaving 20 bases between. The DNA of the CDR3 is TGTGCCTGGAGTCGGCGGCTAACGGCTTCGATCTATGGCTACACCTTC. Protein: CAWSRRLTASIYGYTF.

The rearrangement links TRBV30 to TRBJ1-3; 9 positions agree with TRBD1. With 3 bases clipped from V and 4 bases from J, the junction kept 7 bases outside the gene matches. Germline assignment: CDR1 GTSNPN and CDR2 SVGIG (reference sequence). The CDR3 runs 15 residues. The CDR3 DNA is TGTGCCTGGAGCCGGACAGGGGCCTGGGGAAACACCATATATTTT. Its protein is CAWSRTGAWGNTIYF.

The chain joins TRBV28 to TRBJ2-7; possibly TRBD2 for D (7 bases). This CDR3 comprises 16 residues. Germline-derived CDR1 and CDR2 are MDHEN and SYDVKM. Deletions cut 11 bases from V and 3 bases from J, with 26 bases between. CDR3 in DNA: TGTGCCGGGGGCTCCTTAGCGGGCCCTTCAGGCTACGAGCAGTACTTC. Protein: CAGGSLAGPSGYEQYF.

The V call is TRBV28, the J call TRBJ1-5, with 8 bases identical to TRBD1. This CDR3 is built from 16 residues. Germline V CDR1 and CDR2: MDHEN, SYDVKM. The V gene end was trimmed by 8 bases and the J gene end by 0 bases; junction bases not matched to a gene: 9. The CDR3 loop reads CASGGPGQASNQPQHF. CDR3 DNA: TGTGCCAGCGGGGGTCCGGGACAGGCTAGCAATCAGCCCCAGCATTTT.

The genes are TRBV18 and TRBJ1-1; D is perhaps TRBD1 (5 bases). Germline-derived CDR1 and CDR2 are KGHSH and LQKENI. V lost 10 bases to trimming and J lost 3 bases, with 9 bases between them. This CDR3 region has 11 residues. CDR3 sequence: CATQGDTEAFF. CDR3 nucleotide sequence: TGTGCCACCCAAGGGGACACTGAAGCTTTCTTT.

The CDR3 reads CASSESGLNQPQHF. The CDR3 DNA follows: TGTGCCAGCAGCGAGTCAGGGCTCAATCAGCCCCAGCATTTT. The chain employs TRBV9 and TRBJ1-5; possibly TRBD1 for D (5 bases). The CDR3 has 14 amino acids. Trimming took 3 bases from V and 3 from J, leaving 10 bases between them. Germline CDR1 reads SGDLS; CDR2 reads YYNGEE.

This chain uses TRBV6-5 with TRBJ2-5; 10 bases line up with TRBD1. Germline V gene sequence: CDR1 MNHEY, CDR2 SVGAGI. V lost 7 bases to trimming and J lost 5 bases; unmatched junction nucleotides: 7. The CDR3 has 14 residues. The CDR3 loop reads CASTPTGGRETQYF. The CDR3 nucleotides are TGTGCCAGCACCCCGACAGGGGGCCGGGAGACCCAGTACTTC.

The J gene is TRBJ2-4, the V gene TRBV24-1; D is possibly TRBD2 (5 bases). CDR3 length: 11 residues. The germline CDR1 and CDR2 sequences are KGHDR and SFDVKD. V lost 8 bases, J lost 8 bases, and 9 bases lay in between. The CDR3 here is CATKEGDIQYF. CDR3 nucleotide sequence: TGTGCCACCAAAGAGGGTGACATTCAGTACTTC.

The chain joins TRBV30 to TRBJ1-2; the D is unclear. This CDR3 is 14 amino acids long. Per the germline V gene, CDR1 is GTSNPN and CDR2 is SVGIG (reference sequence). V was shortened by 0 bases and J by 5 bases, with 13 bases between the two germline ends. The CDR3 spells CAWSVPVRTYGYTF. The CDR3 coding sequence is TGTGCCTGGAGTGTACCGGTCCGGACTTATGGCTACACCTTC.

The rearrangement links TRBV10-3 to TRBJ2-3; 7 bases align to TRBD2. The CDR3 contains 13 residues. V was pared by 6 bases and J by 2 bases, with 2 bases of the junction left unmatched. Germline V gene sequence: CDR1 ENHRY, CDR2 SYGVKD. The CDR3 spells CAISRDYTDTQYF. Here the CDR3 DNA reads TGTGCCATCAGCCGGGACTACACAGATACGCAGTATTTT.

The V and J genes are TRBV4-3 and TRBJ2-7, with D possibly being TRBD2 (6 bases). This CDR3 is built from 16 residues. V was pared by 2 bases and J by 0 bases, with 14 bases between. The germline gives CDR1 LGHNA, CDR2 YSLEER. In DNA form, the CDR3 reads TGCGCCAGCAGCCAAATCTCCGGGAGTATCTCCTACGAGCAGTACTTC. This translates into CASSQISGSISYEQYF.

The chain links TRBV5-1 to TRBJ2-5; tentative D call: TRBD1 (6 bases). The V and J ends lost 4 bases and 3 bases respectively, with 16 bases between them. Germline V lookup: CDR1 SGHRS, CDR2 YFSETQ. There are 15 residues in the CDR3. CDR3 residues: CASSIAGGAEETQYF. The CDR3 DNA sequence: TGCGCCAGCAGCATTGCTGGGGGCGCAGAAGAGACCCAGTACTTC.

The chain employs TRBV28 and TRBJ2-1; 13 bases agree with TRBD2. Trimming took 2 bases from V and 8 from J; bases not matched to a gene: 6. CDR1 and CDR2 from the germline V gene are MDHEN and SYDVKM. CDR3 length: 16 amino acids. The CDR3 region is CASSLGTSGVRYEQFF. The DNA of the CDR3 is TGTGCCAGCAGTTTAGGGACTAGCGGGGTTCGTTATGAGCAGTTCTTC.

In DNA form, the CDR3 reads TGTGCCGCCAAAGGGAGAGGGTTGACTTTCTTT. This codes for CAAKGRGLTFF. The chain carries TRBV19 and TRBJ1-1; D remains ambiguous. V was clipped by 11 bases and J by 12 bases, with 19 bases between them. The CDR3 is made up of 11 amino acids. The V gene's germline CDR1 is LNHDA and CDR2 SQIVND (reference sequence).

This clone was observed a single time. This chain joins TRBV19 and TRBJ1-2, with D maybe TRBD1 (6 bases). The CDR3 totals 14 residues. With 6 bases removed from V and 5 bases from J, the gap between germline ends came to 16 bases. Looked up from germline, CDR1 is LNHDA and CDR2 is SQIVND (reference sequence). CDR3 sequence (DNA): TGTGCCAGTAGCGAGGTGGCAGGGGTATATGGCTACACCTTC. Translating gives CASSEVAGVYGYTF.

The CDR3 coding sequence is TGCGCCAGCAGCTTGGCCACGTCTAGCGGGAGGTACGAGCAGTACTTC. Residues: CASSLATSSGRYEQYF. The rearrangement links TRBV5-1 to TRBJ2-7; 11 bases align to TRBD2. Germline assignment: CDR1 SGHRS and CDR2 YFSETQ. This CDR3 is 16 amino acids long. Trimming cost V 0 bases and J 4 bases; bases outside gene matches: 6.

The chain uses TRBV10-3 and TRBJ1-1; 7 bases are a match to TRBD1. The V gene's germline CDR1 is ENHRY and CDR2 SYGVKD. V was pared by 0 bases and J by 5 bases, with 6 bases of the junction left unmatched. This CDR3 is 15 amino acids long. CDR3 bases: TGTGCCATCAGTGAGTCTCAGGGGGTCGGGACTGAAGCTTTCTTT. This codes for CAISESQGVGTEAFF.